The clone carrying this T cell receptor beta chain was counted between two and nine times. Its specificity is not known. The data derive from a study of T-cell memory formation after mild COVID-19. Study findings and constraints: Contracting clones from day 15 to 85 had balanced CD4/CD8; later expanders favoured CD4+.

Barcoded TCR alpha and TCR beta cDNA libraries with UMIs came from 5'RACE using constant-segment primers. In TCRdb, the 5' RACE reads were re-called with MiXCR into one record per CDR3 protein. The sample records roughly 620,000 distinct CDR3 sequences, approximately 19% being singletons. The CDR3 sequence is 14 residues long. Per germline, CDR1 SEHNR and CDR2 FQNEAQ (reference sequence). V was pared by 3 bases and J by 8 bases, with 14 bases between. Sequenced material: PBMCs or a T cell subset sorted from them (not recorded which). This chain connects TRBV7-9 to TRBJ2-1; no firm D call. The TCR originated in an adult woman who had mild COVID-19 (a few samples of this study predate the infection). Cell type and time point are not known. The CDR3 sequence is CASSFSTRTHEQFF. DNA for the CDR3: TGTGCCAGCAGCTTCTCGACTCGAACGCATGAGCAGTTCTTC.